This T cell receptor beta chain comes out of a study of cytomegalovirus exposure and HLA in healthy donors. With respect to this clone: What it recognizes is unknown.

In the PCR, 60 Vbeta and 13 Jbeta primers were used. Method: immunoSEQ multiplex PCR; TCRdb's copy keeps in-frame clones and lacks some. The profile shows roughly 230,000 clones, 80% to 95% of them singletons. Findings of the study overall: The study designated 150 or so TCR beta chains cytomegalovirus-associated. Highest at DRB1 and lowest at HLA-C, TCR association rates differed among HLA loci in a later analysis.

Germline CDR1 is LNHDA and CDR2 is SQIVND (reference sequence). This CDR3 has 17 amino acids. Trimming took off 8 bases at V and 0 bases at J, with 20 bases between the two ends. The chain is built from TRBV19 and TRBJ2-1, with D perhaps matching TRBD2 (6 bases). Sequenced material: PBMCs. This receptor was taken from a girl aged 2 to 10 in good health and CMV-seronegative. In DNA form, the CDR3 reads TGTGCCAGTGCCCTTTACCCGCGGGGAGCCTCCTACAATGAGCAGTTCTTC. Translation gives CASALYPRGASYNEQFF.